This TCR beta chain originates from a study of cytomegalovirus exposure and HLA in healthy donors. Study-wide findings and caveats: The authors judged a highly shared variant cluster likely a sequencing artifact. The authors listed 164 TCR beta chains as cytomegalovirus-associated.

It was with 60 Vbeta and 13 Jbeta primers that the PCR ran. The table came from immunoSEQ multiplex PCR; TCRdb's copy has only in-frame clones and leaves some out. The sample includes about 79,000 clones, 67% of them seen just once. Germline V gives CDR1 GTSNPN, CDR2 SVGIG (reference sequence). The CDR3 sequence is 15 residues long. V trimming: 2 bases; J trimming: 3 bases; junction bases outside the gene matches: 6. In regard to this clone: Its antigen is still unknown.

J is TRBJ2-3 and V is TRBV30, with TRBD1 matching 9 bases. The specimen was PBMCs. The sequence came from a woman aged 50 to 60 in good health and CMV-seropositive. The CDR3 here is CAWSSTGGRTDTQYF. The CDR3 coding sequence is TGTGCCTGGAGTAGTACAGGGGGCAGGACAGATACGCAGTATTTT. The full variable domain, its missing parts supplied by reference TRBV30 and TRBJ2-3, is SQTIHQWPATLVQPVGSPLSLECTVEGTSNPNLYWYRQAAGRGLQLLFYSVGIGQISSEVPQNLSASRPQDRQFILSSKKLLLSDSGFYLCAWSSTGGRTDTQYFGPGTRLTVL.